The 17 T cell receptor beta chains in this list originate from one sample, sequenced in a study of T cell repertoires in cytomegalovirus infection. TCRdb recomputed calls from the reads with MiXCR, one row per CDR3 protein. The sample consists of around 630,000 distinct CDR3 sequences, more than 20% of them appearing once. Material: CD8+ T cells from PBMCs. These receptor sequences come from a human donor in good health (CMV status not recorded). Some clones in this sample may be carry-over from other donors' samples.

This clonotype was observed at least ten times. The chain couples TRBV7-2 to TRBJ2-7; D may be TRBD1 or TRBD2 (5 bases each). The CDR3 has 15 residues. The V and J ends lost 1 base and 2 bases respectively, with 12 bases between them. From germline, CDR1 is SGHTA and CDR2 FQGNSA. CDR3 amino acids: CASSLDWGSAYEQYV. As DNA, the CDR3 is TGTGCCAGCAGCTTAGACTGGGGGAGCGCCTACGAGCAGTACGTC.

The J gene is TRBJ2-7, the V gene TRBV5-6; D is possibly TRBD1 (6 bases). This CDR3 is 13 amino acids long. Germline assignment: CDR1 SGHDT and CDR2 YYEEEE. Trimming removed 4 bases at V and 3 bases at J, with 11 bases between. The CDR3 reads CASSPGQHYEQYV. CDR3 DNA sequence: TGTGCCAGCAGCCCCGGACAGCACTACGAGCAGTACGTC.

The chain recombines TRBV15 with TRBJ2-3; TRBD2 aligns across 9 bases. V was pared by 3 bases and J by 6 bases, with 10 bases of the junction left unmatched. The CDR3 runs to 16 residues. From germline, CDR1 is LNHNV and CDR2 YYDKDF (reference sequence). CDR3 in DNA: TGTGCCACCAGCAGGGGATTAGCGGGGGCGAGGGATACGCAGTATTTT. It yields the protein CATSRGLAGARDTQYF.

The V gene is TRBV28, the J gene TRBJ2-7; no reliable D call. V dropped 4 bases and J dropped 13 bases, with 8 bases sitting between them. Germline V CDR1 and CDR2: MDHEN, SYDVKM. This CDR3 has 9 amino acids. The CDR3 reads CASSYGRYV. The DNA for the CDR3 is TGTGCCAGCAGTTATGGTAGATACGTC.

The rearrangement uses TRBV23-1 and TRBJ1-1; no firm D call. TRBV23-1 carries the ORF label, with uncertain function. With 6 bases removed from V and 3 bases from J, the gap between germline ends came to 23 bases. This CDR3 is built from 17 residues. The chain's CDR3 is CASSKIPATLRDTEAFF. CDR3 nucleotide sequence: TGCGCCAGCAGCAAGATCCCGGCGACCTTAAGGGACACTGAAGCTTTCTTT.

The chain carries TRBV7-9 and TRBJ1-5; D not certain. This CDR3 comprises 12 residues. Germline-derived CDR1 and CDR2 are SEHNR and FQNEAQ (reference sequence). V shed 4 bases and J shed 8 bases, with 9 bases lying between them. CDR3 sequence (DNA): TGTGCCAGCAGCTCCGACCTCGAGCCCCAGCATTTT. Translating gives CASSSDLEPQHF.

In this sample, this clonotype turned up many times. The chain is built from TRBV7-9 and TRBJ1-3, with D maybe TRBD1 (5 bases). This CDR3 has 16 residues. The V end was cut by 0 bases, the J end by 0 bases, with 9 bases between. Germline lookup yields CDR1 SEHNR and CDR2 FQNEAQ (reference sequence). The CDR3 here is CASSLADSISGNTIYF. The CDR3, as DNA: TGTGCCAGCAGCTTAGCAGACAGTATCTCTGGAAACACCATATATTTT.

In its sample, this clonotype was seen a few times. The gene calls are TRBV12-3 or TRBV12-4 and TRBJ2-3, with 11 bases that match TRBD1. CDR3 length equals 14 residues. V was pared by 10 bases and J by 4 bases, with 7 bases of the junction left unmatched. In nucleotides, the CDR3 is TGTGCCACGAATAAGGACAGGGGGCCAGATACGCAGTATTTT. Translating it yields CATNKDRGPDTQYF.

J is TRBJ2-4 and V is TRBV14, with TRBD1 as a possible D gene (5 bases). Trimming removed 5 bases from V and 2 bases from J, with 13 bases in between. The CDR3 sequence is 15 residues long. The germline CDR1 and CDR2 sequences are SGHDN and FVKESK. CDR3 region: CASSSRQGTKNIQYF. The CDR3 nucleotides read TGTGCCAGCAGCTCCAGGCAGGGTACCAAAAACATTCAGTACTTC.

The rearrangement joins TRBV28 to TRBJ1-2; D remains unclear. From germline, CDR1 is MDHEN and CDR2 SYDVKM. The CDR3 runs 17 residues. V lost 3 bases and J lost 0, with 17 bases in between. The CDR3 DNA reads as TGTGCCAGCAGTTTCCCTCCCTATCGGGATACTAACTATGGCTACACCTTC. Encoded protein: CASSFPPYRDTNYGYTF.

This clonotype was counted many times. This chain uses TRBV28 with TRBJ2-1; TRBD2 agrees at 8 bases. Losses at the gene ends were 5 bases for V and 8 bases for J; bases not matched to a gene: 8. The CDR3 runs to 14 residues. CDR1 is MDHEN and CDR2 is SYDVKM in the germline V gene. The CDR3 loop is CASSGSGGVYEQFF. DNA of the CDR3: TGTGCCAGCAGTGGCAGCGGGGGAGTCTATGAGCAGTTCTTC.

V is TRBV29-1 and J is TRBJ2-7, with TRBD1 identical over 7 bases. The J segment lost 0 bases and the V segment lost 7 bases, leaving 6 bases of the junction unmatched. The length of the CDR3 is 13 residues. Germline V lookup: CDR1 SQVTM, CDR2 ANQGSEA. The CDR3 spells CSATGISSYEQYV. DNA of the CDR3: TGCAGCGCGACAGGGATCAGCTCCTACGAGCAGTACGTC.

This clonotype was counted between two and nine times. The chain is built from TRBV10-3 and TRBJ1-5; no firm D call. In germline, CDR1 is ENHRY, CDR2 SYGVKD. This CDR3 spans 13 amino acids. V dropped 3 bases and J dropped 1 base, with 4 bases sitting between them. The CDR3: CAISERSNQPQHF. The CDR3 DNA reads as TGTGCCATCAGTGAACGAAGCAATCAGCCCCAGCATTTT.

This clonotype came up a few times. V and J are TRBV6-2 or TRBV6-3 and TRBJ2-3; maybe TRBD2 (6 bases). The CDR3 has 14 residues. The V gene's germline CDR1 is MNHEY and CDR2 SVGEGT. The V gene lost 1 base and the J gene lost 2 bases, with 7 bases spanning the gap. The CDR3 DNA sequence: TGTGCCAGCAGTTACTGGACTATCACAGATACGCAGTATTTT. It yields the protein CASSYWTITDTQYF.

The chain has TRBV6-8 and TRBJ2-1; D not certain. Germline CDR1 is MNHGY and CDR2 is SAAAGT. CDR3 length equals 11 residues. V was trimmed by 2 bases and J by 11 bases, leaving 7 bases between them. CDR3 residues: CASSYGNKQFF. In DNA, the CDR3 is TGTGCCAGCAGTTACGGAAATAAGCAGTTCTTC.

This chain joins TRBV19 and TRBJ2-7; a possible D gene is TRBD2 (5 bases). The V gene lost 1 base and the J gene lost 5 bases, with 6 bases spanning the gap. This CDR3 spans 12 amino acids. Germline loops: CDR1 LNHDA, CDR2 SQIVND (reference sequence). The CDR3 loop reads CASSIGGNEQYF. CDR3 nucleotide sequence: TGTGCCAGTAGTATAGGAGGGAACGAGCAGTACTTC.

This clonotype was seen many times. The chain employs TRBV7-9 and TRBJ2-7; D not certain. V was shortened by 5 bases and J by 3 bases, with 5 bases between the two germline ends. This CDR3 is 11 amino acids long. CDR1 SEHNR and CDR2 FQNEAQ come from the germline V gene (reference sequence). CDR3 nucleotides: TGTGCCAGCAGCGATTACTACGAGCAGTACTTC. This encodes CASSDYYEQYF.